These T cell receptor beta chains were read from a single sample in a study of regulatory T cells in long-lasting Graves disease. In TCRdb, the multiplex PCR reads were re-called with MiXCR into one record per CDR3 protein. The sample includes a few hundred thousand distinct CDR3 sequences, about a quarter of them seen just once. The specimen was peripheral blood mononuclear cells (PBMCs), collected when the disease was refractory, from a patient treated with antithyroid drugs. The receptors shown here come from a female donor with Graves disease. CDR3s include the opening cysteine and the closing phenylalanine or tryptophan.

>TRBV9|TRBJ2-7
CASSPGTNSYEQYF
>TRBV24-1|TRBJ2-5
CATSDYRVGETQYF
>TRBV5-1|TRBJ2-6
CASGSSSGANVLTF
>TRBV5-1|TRBJ2-1
CASSLLAGSNNEQFF
>TRBV10-3|TRBJ2-5
CAISEETGGQETQYF
>TRBV27|TRBJ2-1
CASSLSTSSYNEQFF
>TRBV6-1|TRBJ1-3
CASSQGTESGNTIYF
>TRBV7-9|TRBJ2-5
CASRGQTHHETQYF
>TRBV28|TRBJ2-3
CASSFRNTSTDTQYF
>TRBV20-1|TRBJ2-5
CSARESSERKTAQYF
>TRBV18|TRBJ2-7
CASSPPTAYEQYF
>TRBV20-1|TRBJ1-1
CSARAGGRTEAFF
>TRBV5-1|TRBJ2-1
CASSLVTSGSNEQFF
>TRBV5-6|TRBJ1-5
CASSFNNQPQHF
>TRBV2|TRBJ1-1
CASNLYNTEAFF
>TRBV6-1|TRBJ1-4
CASRGTGGKEKLFF
>TRBV6-2/TRBV6-3|TRBJ1-4
CASSATGSTNEKLFF
>TRBV9|TRBJ1-1
CASSVGSRGFEPEGAFF
>TRBV2|TRBJ1-4
CASSGSGGNEKLFF
>TRBV28|TRBJ1-1
CASSLFWTGGSEAFF
>TRBV6-9|TRBJ1-2
CASSYVRSYGYTF
>TRBV18|TRBJ1-5
CASRGDFPGGSNQPQHF
>TRBV28|TRBJ2-2
CASSPPGLNTGELFF
>TRBV20-1|TRBJ2-5
CSARDSGRDRETQYF
>TRBV2|TRBJ2-7
CASSGPKLAGWGEDYEQYF
>TRBV6-5|TRBJ1-1
CASSYRTVSQDTEAFF
>TRBV27|TRBJ2-2
CASSLMGQNTGELFF
>TRBV2|TRBJ1-2
CASSEIGGGGYTF
>TRBV29-1|TRBJ1-1
CSVVTSLNTEAFF
>TRBV6-5|TRBJ2-7
CASSYSAGVYEQYF
>TRBV27|TRBJ2-6
CASSNQGSGANVLTF
>TRBV5-6|TRBJ1-2
CASSGGQVSNYGYTF
>TRBV19|TRBJ2-5
CASSIEAGAETQYF
>TRBV30|TRBJ2-2
CAWGNILGSGELFF
>TRBV12-3/TRBV12-4|TRBJ1-3
CASSRDRGNTIYF
>TRBV19|TRBJ2-5
CASSISGQGGETQYF
>TRBV25-1|TRBJ2-7
CVSSVAGTYEQYF
>TRBV30|TRBJ2-7
CAWSVLEGMREQYF
>TRBV20-1|TRBJ2-7
CSARVVAVAYEQYF
>TRBV5-5|TRBJ1-4
CASSFFLQGSKNCFF
>TRBV6-1|TRBJ1-3
CASRPGDSRYTIYF
>TRBV28|TRBJ1-6
CASTQVNSPLHF
>TRBV10-3|TRBJ1-4
CAISESQGATNEKLFF
>TRBV6-1|TRBJ1-1
CASGSPAGSTEAFF
>TRBV3-1|TRBJ2-5
CASSHHRDQETQYF
>TRBV19|TRBJ2-5
CASSLGQPGGTQYF
>TRBV10-3|TRBJ1-5
CAIGQGRDPQHF
>TRBV30|TRBJ1-5
CASAGVGQPQHF
>TRBV4-3|TRBJ1-6
CASRIEGTGANNSPLHF
>TRBV20-1|TRBJ1-2
CSARDASYGYTF
>TRBV20-1|TRBJ2-7
CSAKRTYEQYF
>TRBV6-1|TRBJ1-1
CASSEALGECFF
>TRBV2|TRBJ2-5
CASSELKKQETQYF
>TRBV6-1|TRBJ1-4
CASSDFQEFEKLFF
>TRBV5-1|TRBJ2-7
CASSLVVSGTGYEQYF
>TRBV5-1|TRBJ2-7
CASSLGGSSGSHEQYF
>TRBV2|TRBJ2-2
CASSPPAPSGTGELFF